Given below is one T cell receptor beta chain in context. This clone appeared once. It has no known antigen specificity. No base quality information exists; no much larger clone differs at one position. The data belong to a study of blood T cell repertoires in COVID-19 (dated by TCRdb to the early 2020s). For the study in its entirety: Collaborator samples came from the United States, Italy and Spain and covered acute and convalescent phases of COVID-19. The prospective study material was composed of cDNA or gDNA derived from T cells, B-cell-depleted T cells, or PBMCs. Subjects who had been exposed to COVID-19, were actively infected with it, or had recovered from it provided the deeply sampled blood TCRbeta repertoires that made up the dataset. The repertoires were released in a freely available public database intended as a resource for research on the immune response to SARS-CoV-2. The samples were drawn from the first 160 participants of the ongoing ImmuneRACE study and from 1,254 subjects provided by 6 global collaborators. Sample metadata almost always included a de-identified subject ID, COVID-19 status, age in years and sex. HLA class I and class II types, where available, came from metadata supplied by the sample provider rather than from assay-based typing. Study-wide conclusions, independent of this receptor: The amount of clinical and demographic metadata varied by source and participant and was provided uncurated.

TCRbeta CDR3 regions were amplified from genomic DNA by means of the immunoSEQ Assay, a bias-controlled multiplex PCR. The authors processed their data as follows. Nucleated cell counts per sample were estimated from amplification of reference gene primers within the assay. Sequence reads were collapsed and filtered to measure the absolute abundance of every unique TCRbeta CDR3 rearrangement. Productive Simpson clonality was computed per sample as the square root of Simpson's diversity index over productive rearrangements. What TCRdb holds here is the immuneACCESS table cut down to in-frame rearrangements. Part of the clones is not present; checked against another copy, under half of the missing clones reflect an unresolved V gene, and the others are unexplained. Clone size and the V and J calls come from that table; the DNA yielded D and trimming. This sample is represented by about 69,000 clones; 60% to 80% of them were singletons. 16% of the sample comes from the top ten.

CDR1 and CDR2, looked up from the germline V gene (reference sequence), are LGHDT and YNNKEL. The trim is 4 bases for V and 0 bases for J, with a gap of 8 bases between the germline ends. The CDR3 has 14 amino acids, counting the end cysteine and phenylalanine. Only CDR3 DNA is held: 42 bases, read in frame from base 1. Each collaborating institution followed its own protocols to collect whole blood in K2EDTA tubes. For TCRbeta analysis, collaborators shipped samples as frozen whole blood, isolated PBMCs, or DNA extracted from either of those sample types. This clonotype originated in a man in his fifties or sixties with acute or convalescent COVID-19. The sample comprised peripheral blood. The rearrangement combines TRBV3-1 (or the pseudogene TRBV3-2) with TRBJ2-3; a tentative D match to TRBD1 spans 6 bases. The CDR3 protein sequence reads: CASSLTGSTDTQYF. The DNA sequence is as follows: TGTGCCAGCAGCCTAACAGGGAGCACAGATACGCAGTATTTT.